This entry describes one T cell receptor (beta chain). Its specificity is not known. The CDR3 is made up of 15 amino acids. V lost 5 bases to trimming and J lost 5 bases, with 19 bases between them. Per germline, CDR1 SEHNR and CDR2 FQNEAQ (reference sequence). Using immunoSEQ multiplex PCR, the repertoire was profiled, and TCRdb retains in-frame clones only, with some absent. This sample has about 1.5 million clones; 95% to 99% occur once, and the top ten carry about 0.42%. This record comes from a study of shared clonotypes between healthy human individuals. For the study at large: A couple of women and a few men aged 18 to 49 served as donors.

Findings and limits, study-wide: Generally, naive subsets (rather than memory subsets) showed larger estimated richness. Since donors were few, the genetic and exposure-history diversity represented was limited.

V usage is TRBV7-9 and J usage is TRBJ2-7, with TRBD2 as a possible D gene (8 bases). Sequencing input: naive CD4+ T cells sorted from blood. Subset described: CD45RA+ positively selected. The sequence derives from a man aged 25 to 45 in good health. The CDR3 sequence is CASSPRGTSNHEQYF. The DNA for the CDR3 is TGTGCCAGCAGCCCCAGGGGGACTAGTAACCACGAGCAGTACTTC.